This passage covers 22 T cell receptor beta chains from one sample sequenced in a study of T-cell memory formation after mild COVID-19. TCRdb reprocessed the 5' RACE reads via MiXCR and lists one record per CDR3 protein. This table has 550,000 to 650,000 distinct CDR3 sequences, 17% appearing once. The sequencing sample was made of PBMCs or a T cell subset sorted from them (not recorded which). The receptors were gathered from an adult woman who had mild COVID-19 (a few samples of this study predate the infection). Cell type and time point are not known.

The V and J genes are TRBV6-2 or TRBV6-3 and TRBJ1-1; D call uncertain. Trimming left V 10 bases short and J 5 bases short, with 14 bases between. Germline CDR1 reads MNHEY; CDR2 reads SVGEGT. This CDR3 contains 12 residues. DNA for the CDR3: TGTGCCACCTACTGGGGTGGAACTGAAGCTTTCTTT. As protein: CATYWGGTEAFF.

This clonotype was recorded a few times. This chain links TRBV7-8 with TRBJ2-1; no clear D. V shed 5 bases and J shed 8 bases, with 13 bases lying between them. The CDR3 has 13 residues. Germline lookup yields CDR1 SGHVS and CDR2 FQNEAQ. The CDR3: CASSISPPHEQFF. CDR3 coding DNA: TGTGCCAGCAGCATTAGTCCCCCCCATGAGCAGTTCTTC.

The genes are TRBV19 and TRBJ1-5; 7 bases fit TRBD1. After removal of 6 bases from V and 3 bases from J, the junction contained 8 bases not matched to a gene. The CDR3 loop spans 15 amino acids. Germline assignment: CDR1 LNHDA and CDR2 SQIVND (reference sequence). The CDR3 region is CASRKTGQVNQPQHF. CDR3 sequence (DNA): TGTGCCAGTAGGAAAACCGGACAGGTCAATCAGCCCCAGCATTTT.

This clonotype has just a few counts. The V gene is TRBV2, the J gene TRBJ2-7; the match to TRBD1 covers 11 bases. CDR3 length: 17 amino acids. Losses at the gene ends were 6 bases for V and 1 base for J; bases not matched to a gene: 11. CDR1 and CDR2 (germline): SNHLY, FYNNEI. The CDR3 coding sequence is TGTGCCAGCAGGCGGTACTCCGGGACAGGGGGATCCTACGAGCAGTACTTC. It specifies CASRRYSGTGGSYEQYF.

The chain has TRBV19 and TRBJ1-2; TRBD1 aligns across 9 bases. There are 14 residues in the CDR3. V lost 10 bases, J lost 4 bases, and 10 bases stayed unmatched. The germline CDR1 and CDR2 sequences are LNHDA and SQIVND (reference sequence). The CDR3 DNA reads as TGTGCCACCCGATCGTCGGGACAGGGCTATGGCTACACCTTC. It yields the protein CATRSSGQGYGYTF.

V usage is TRBV10-3 and J usage is TRBJ2-2; D unclear. Trimming took 3 bases from V and 2 from J, leaving 1 base between them. CDR1 is ENHRY, CDR2 SYGVKD, per germline. The CDR3 has 12 residues. CDR3: CAISDNTGELFF. The CDR3 nucleotides are TGTGCCATCAGTGATAACACCGGGGAGCTGTTTTTT.

This chain uses TRBV10-3 with TRBJ2-3; 11 nucleotides line up with TRBD2. Losses at the gene ends were 6 bases for V and 0 bases for J; bases not matched to a gene: 17. Germline lookup yields CDR1 ENHRY and CDR2 SYGVKD. The CDR3 runs to 20 residues. CDR3 loop: CAISPTSSSGRKTSTDTQYF. CDR3 DNA sequence: TGTGCCATCAGCCCCACCTCCTCTAGCGGGAGGAAGACTAGCACAGATACGCAGTATTTT.

This chain links TRBV12-3 or TRBV12-4 with TRBJ2-7, with 7 bases lining up with TRBD1. With 5 bases clipped from V and 5 bases from J, the junction kept 6 bases outside the gene matches. The CDR3 loop spans 13 amino acids. CDR3 residues: CASSRDSPNEQYF. The DNA of the CDR3 is TGTGCCAGCAGTCGGGACAGTCCCAACGAGCAGTACTTC.

This chain joins TRBV7-9 and TRBJ1-2; 8 bases align to TRBD1. This CDR3 spans 15 amino acids. The trim removed 1 base at V and 7 bases at J, leaving 8 bases unmatched. Per the germline V gene, CDR1 is SEHNR and CDR2 is FQNEAQ (reference sequence). CDR3 bases: TGTGCCAGCAGCTTAGTTTCGACAGGGGATGCTGGCTACACCTTC. It yields the protein CASSLVSTGDAGYTF.

V usage is TRBV6-9 and J usage is TRBJ2-7, with D uncertain. V gave up 10 bases and J gave up 0 bases, with 19 bases separating them. Germline CDR1 is MNHGY and CDR2 is SVAAGI. The CDR3 extends over 15 amino acids. This CDR3 reads CATSKGNQSSYEQYF. The CDR3 DNA sequence: TGTGCCACCTCCAAAGGGAACCAAAGCTCCTACGAGCAGTACTTC.

The table lists this clonotype with a few counts. This chain uses TRBV27 with TRBJ1-1, with D unresolved. Germline CDR1 MNHEY, CDR2 SMNVEV (reference sequence). V lost 5 bases and J 5 bases, leaving 15 bases between the germline ends. The CDR3 is 14 residues long. The CDR3 reads CASSLPGFTTEAFF. In DNA form, the CDR3 reads TGTGCCAGCAGTCTTCCGGGATTTACTACTGAAGCTTTCTTT.

This clonotype turned up a few times. This chain joins TRBV21-1 and TRBJ2-7; the listed D gene, TRBD1, was not tested against the DNA. TRBV21-1 is an annotated pseudogene. There are 16 residues in the CDR3. In DNA form, the CDR3 reads TGTGCCAGCAGCAAATATTCTGTCGATCCTTTCCCCGAGCAGTACTTC. It codes for CASSKYSVDPFPEQYF.

CDR3 sequence: CASSSSSGGPNTGELFF. Written as DNA, the CDR3 is TGTGCCAGCAGCTCTTCTAGCGGGGGTCCGAACACCGGGGAGCTGTTTTTT. V and J are TRBV7-7 and TRBJ2-2, with 10 bases fitting TRBD2. Per the germline V gene, CDR1 is SSHAT and CDR2 is FNYEAQ (reference sequence). The CDR3 is made up of 17 amino acids. J lost 0 bases, V lost 4 bases, and 5 bases had no gene match.

This clonotype was observed a few times. The chain combines TRBV6-2 or TRBV6-3 with TRBJ2-7, with 10 bases identical to TRBD2. This CDR3 is built from 14 residues. Unmatched junction bases numbered 7, after V lost 6 bases and J lost 5 bases. CDR1 and CDR2 from the germline V gene are MNHEY and SVGEGT. The CDR3 bases are TGTGCCAGCAGACCTAGCGGGAGTTGCCACGAGCAGTACTTC. Amino acids: CASRPSGSCHEQYF.

This clonotype was seen more than once but under ten times. V gene TRBV5-1 combines with J gene TRBJ2-1; TRBD2 is a possible D gene (5 bases). Germline V lookup: CDR1 SGHRS, CDR2 YFSETQ. The CDR3 spans 16 residues. V lost 4 bases to trimming and J lost 8 bases, with 22 bases between them. The CDR3 coding sequence is TGCGCCAGCAGCCCCAGATCCGGACTTAGCGACGATGAGCAGTTCTTC. It codes for CASSPRSGLSDDEQFF.

The chain couples TRBV19 to TRBJ1-6; D is uncertain. V was shortened by 5 bases and J by 8 bases, with 7 bases between the two germline ends. Germline lookup yields CDR1 LNHDA and CDR2 SQIVND (reference sequence). This CDR3 region has 12 residues. CDR3 bases: TGTGCCAGTAGTCGCAAGGATTCACCCCTCCACTTT. Translated, it gives CASSRKDSPLHF.

This clonotype was found many times. The chain couples TRBV9 to TRBJ2-1, with TRBD2 matching 12 bases. This CDR3 region has 15 residues. J gave up 4 bases and V 4 bases, and 3 bases lay outside the gene matches. In germline, CDR1 is SGDLS, CDR2 YYNGEE. This CDR3 is CASSPGLAGYNEQFF. The CDR3, as DNA: TGTGCCAGCAGCCCCGGACTAGCGGGGTACAATGAGCAGTTCTTC.

The chain couples TRBV24-1 to TRBJ1-2; no firm D call. V dropped 6 bases and J dropped 4 bases, with 11 bases sitting between them. CDR1 KGHDR and CDR2 SFDVKD come from the germline V gene. The CDR3 has 13 amino acids. In DNA, the CDR3 is TGTGCCACCAGTAGGGCCTCCGGCTATGGCTACACCTTC. Its translation is CATSRASGYGYTF.

V gene TRBV29-1 combines with J gene TRBJ2-4, with D perhaps matching TRBD1 (6 bases). CDR3 length: 14 amino acids. Deletions cut 4 bases from V and 0 bases from J, with 10 bases between. The germline gives CDR1 SQVTM, CDR2 ANQGSEA. In DNA form, the CDR3 reads TGCAGCGTTGCTGAGGGACAAGCCAAAAACATTCAGTACTTC. Protein: CSVAEGQAKNIQYF. Together with reference TRBV29-1 and TRBJ2-4, the CDR3 gives the full variable domain: SAVISQKPSRDICQRGTSLTIQCQVDSQVTMMFWYRQQPGQSLTLIATANQGSEATYESGFVIDKFPISRPNLTFSTLTVSNMSPEDSSIYLCSVAEGQAKNIQYFGAGTRLSVL.

The chain joins TRBV6-2 or TRBV6-3 to TRBJ1-2, with 8 nucleotides matching TRBD1. This CDR3 is 15 amino acids long. The J segment lost 3 bases and the V segment lost 4 bases, leaving 7 bases of the junction unmatched. Germline-derived CDR1 and CDR2 are MNHEY and SVGEGT. The CDR3 DNA sequence: TGTGCCAGCAGTTGGCGGGACAGGAGACACTATGGCTACACCTTC. Translating it yields CASSWRDRRHYGYTF.

The table lists this clonotype with a few counts. This chain joins TRBV9 and TRBJ1-1; 11 bases are shared with TRBD1. This CDR3 is built from 16 residues. Trimming removed 2 bases from V and 7 bases from J; junction bases left unmatched: 10. The germline CDR1 and CDR2 sequences are SGDLS and YYNGEE. The CDR3 is CASSVDAGGTGGEAFF. The CDR3 nucleotides are TGTGCCAGCAGCGTCGACGCGGGAGGGACAGGGGGTGAAGCTTTCTTT. Full variable domain (missing parts from reference TRBV9 and TRBJ1-1): DSGVTQTPKHLITATGQRVTLRCSPRSGDLSVYWYQQSLDQGLQFLIQYYNGEERAKGNILERFSAQQFPDLHSELNLSSLELGDSALYFCASSVDAGGTGGEAFFGQGTRLTVV.

The V gene is TRBV5-5, the J gene TRBJ1-4; D is possibly TRBD1 (6 bases). Germline lookup yields CDR1 SGHKS and CDR2 YYEKEE (reference sequence). The V end was cut by 4 bases, the J end by 4 bases, with 14 bases between. The CDR3 is made up of 15 amino acids. CDR3 region: CASSPRTVSNEKLFF. Written as DNA, the CDR3 is TGTGCCAGCAGCCCTAGGACAGTCAGTAATGAAAAACTGTTTTTT.